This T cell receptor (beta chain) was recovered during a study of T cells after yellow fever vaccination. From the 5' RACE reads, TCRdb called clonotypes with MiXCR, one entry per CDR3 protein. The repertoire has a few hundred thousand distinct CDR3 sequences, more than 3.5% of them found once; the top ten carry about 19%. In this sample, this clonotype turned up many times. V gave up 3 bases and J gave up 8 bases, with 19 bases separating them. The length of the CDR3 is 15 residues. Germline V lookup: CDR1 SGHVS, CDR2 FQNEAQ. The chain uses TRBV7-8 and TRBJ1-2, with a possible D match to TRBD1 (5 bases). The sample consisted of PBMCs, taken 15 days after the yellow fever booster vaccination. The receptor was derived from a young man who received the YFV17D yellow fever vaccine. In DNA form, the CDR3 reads TGTGCCAGCAGCTTGGGGGTTTCGGGTTTGGGCGGCTACACCTTC. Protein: CASSLGVSGLGGYTF.